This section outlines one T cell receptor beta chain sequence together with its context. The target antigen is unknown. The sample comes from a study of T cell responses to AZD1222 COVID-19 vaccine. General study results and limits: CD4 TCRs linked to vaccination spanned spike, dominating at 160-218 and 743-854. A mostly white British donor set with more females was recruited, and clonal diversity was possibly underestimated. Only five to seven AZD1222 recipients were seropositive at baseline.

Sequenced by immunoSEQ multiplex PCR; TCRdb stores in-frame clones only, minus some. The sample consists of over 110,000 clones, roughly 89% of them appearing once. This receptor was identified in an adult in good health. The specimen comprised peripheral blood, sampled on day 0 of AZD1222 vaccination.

In nucleotides, the CDR3 is TGTGCCAGTAGGAGAGCCAGCACGGTATATAGCACAGATACGCAGTATTTT. Its protein is CASRRASTVYSTDTQYF. This sequence joins TRBV19 and TRBJ2-3; D uncertain. The germline CDR1 and CDR2 sequences are LNHDA and SQIVND (reference sequence). This CDR3 comprises 17 residues. Trimming stripped 6 bases from V and 0 bases from J, with 19 bases between.